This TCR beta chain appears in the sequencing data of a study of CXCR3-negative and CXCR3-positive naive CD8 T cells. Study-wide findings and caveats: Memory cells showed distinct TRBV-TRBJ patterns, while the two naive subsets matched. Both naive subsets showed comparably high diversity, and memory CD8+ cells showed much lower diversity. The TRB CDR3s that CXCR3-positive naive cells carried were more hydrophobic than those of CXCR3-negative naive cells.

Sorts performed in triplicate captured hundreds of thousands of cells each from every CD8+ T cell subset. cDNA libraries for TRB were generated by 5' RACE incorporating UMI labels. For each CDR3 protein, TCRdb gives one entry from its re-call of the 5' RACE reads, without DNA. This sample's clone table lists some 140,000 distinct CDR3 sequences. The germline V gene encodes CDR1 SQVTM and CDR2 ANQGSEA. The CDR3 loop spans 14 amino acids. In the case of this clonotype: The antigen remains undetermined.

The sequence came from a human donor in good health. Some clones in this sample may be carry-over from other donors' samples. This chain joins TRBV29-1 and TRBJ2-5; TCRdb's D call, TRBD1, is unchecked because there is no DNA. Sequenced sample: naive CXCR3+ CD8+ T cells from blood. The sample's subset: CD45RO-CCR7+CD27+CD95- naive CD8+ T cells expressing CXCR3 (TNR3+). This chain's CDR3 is CSVVGQGQGVTQYF.